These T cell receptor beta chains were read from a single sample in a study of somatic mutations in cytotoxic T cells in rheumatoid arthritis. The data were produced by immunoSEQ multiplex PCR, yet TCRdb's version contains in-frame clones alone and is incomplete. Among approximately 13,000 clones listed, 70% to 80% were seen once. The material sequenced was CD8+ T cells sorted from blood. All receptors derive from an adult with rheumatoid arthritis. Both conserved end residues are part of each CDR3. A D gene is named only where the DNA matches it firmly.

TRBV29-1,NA,CSVERGRQEQYF
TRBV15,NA,CATSRTAGPGSGNTIYF
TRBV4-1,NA,CASSPVAGLNEQFF
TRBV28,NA,CASSSLYTPQETQYF
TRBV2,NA,CASSESEAVQETQYF
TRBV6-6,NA,CASSYSRPGSNEQFF
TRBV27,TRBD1,CASSSTGSYEQYF
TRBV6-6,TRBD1,CASTGGTEAFF
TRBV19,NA,CASSIAPGIILNTEAFF
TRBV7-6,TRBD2,CASSLVASGPNEQFF
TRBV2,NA,CASSEFSGGVSYEQYF
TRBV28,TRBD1,CASSPGVQGTEAFF
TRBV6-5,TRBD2,CASRSGGAADTQYF
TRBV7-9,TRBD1,CASSPTGGLGTGELFF
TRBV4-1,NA,CASSRIQGSNTEAFF
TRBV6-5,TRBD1,CAVTGANTEAFF
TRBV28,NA,CASSFGIQETQYF
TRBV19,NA,CASSMGSGPDTQYF
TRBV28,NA,CASSSERRGRANYGYTF
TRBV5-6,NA,CASSLGNSGNTIYF
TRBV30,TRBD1,CAWSAGQGWNYGYTF
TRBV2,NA,CASTPYSYNEQFF
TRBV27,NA,CASSSGLFTEAFF
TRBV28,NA,CASSPGQNGYTF
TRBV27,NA,CASSLSRPPGGGELFF
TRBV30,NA,CAWSDQGSSYNEQFF
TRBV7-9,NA,CASSRTSDGRNSPLHF
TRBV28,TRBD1,CASSYPAQGPYQETQYF
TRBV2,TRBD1,CASVGQGRGQPQHF
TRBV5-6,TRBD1,CASSAGTDTSYEQYF
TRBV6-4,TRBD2,CASSEWGTNDEQFF
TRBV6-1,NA,CASQEGYQPQHF
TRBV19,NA,CATQFGLDTQYF
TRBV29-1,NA,CSVDWGEAEAFF
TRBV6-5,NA,CASSYWGSKEGYTF
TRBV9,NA,CASNSKEEVPGDTQYF
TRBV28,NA,CASSTLDWGRDGYTF
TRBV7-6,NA,CASSLDFWQGLNIQYF
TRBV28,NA,CASRKGEFYNEQFF
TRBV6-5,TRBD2,CASSLAGGSTDTQYF
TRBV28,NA,CASSLGQTSFNQPQHF
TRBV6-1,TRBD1,CASSEADGQGSEKLFF
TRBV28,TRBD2,CASSLDRGVYEQYF
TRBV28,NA,CASSPPPVLRGYTF
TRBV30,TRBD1,CAWSLTGTDGYTF
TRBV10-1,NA,CASPEVPRRPFGDVRLGANVLTF
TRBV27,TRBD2,CATIGGSTDTQYF
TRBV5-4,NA,CASSFGGGTEAFF
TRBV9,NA,CASSVQESSYNSPLHF
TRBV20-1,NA,CSARDGGAQHF
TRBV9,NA,CASSVETGYSYEQYF
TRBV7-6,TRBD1,CASSHQGAGGYTF